These 12 T cell receptor beta chains originate from one sample sequenced in a study of chronic HIV infection and antiretroviral therapy. TCRdb itself ran the 5' RACE reads through MiXCR, one entry per CDR3 protein. Altogether 40,000 to 50,000 distinct CDR3 sequences are present, approximately 20% being singletons, with the ten largest covering approximately 3%. Sequencing was performed on peripheral blood. These receptors were obtained from an adult who had HIV and had not received antiretroviral therapy, or was an uninfected healthy control (not recorded which).

J is TRBJ2-6 and V is TRBV27; no reliable D call. Germline assignment: CDR1 MNHEY and CDR2 SMNVEV (reference sequence). The CDR3 consists of 14 residues. V shed 6 bases and J shed 0 bases, with 6 bases lying between them. The CDR3 spells CASRVSSGANVLTF. CDR3 nucleotide sequence: TGTGCCAGCAGAGTCAGCTCTGGGGCCAACGTCCTGACTTTC.

V is TRBV29-1 and J is TRBJ1-5; tentatively, D is TRBD1 (5 bases). V was shortened by 4 bases and J by 7 bases, with 14 bases between the two germline ends. Looked up from germline, CDR1 is SQVTM and CDR2 is ANQGSEA. The length of the CDR3 is 13 residues. The chain's CDR3 is CSVVVGVDQPQHF. The CDR3 DNA sequence: TGCAGCGTTGTTGTGGGGGTCGACCAGCCCCAGCATTTT.

The chain is built from TRBV28 and TRBJ2-2, with TRBD2 identical over 9 bases. Germline V CDR1 and CDR2: MDHEN, SYDVKM. The CDR3 extends over 17 amino acids. J was trimmed by 5 bases and V by 4 bases; bases with no gene match: 11. The CDR3 loop reads CASSSLWREGRTGELFF. The CDR3 DNA is TGTGCCAGCAGTTCCCTCTGGCGGGAGGGTAGGACCGGGGAGCTGTTTTTT.

The V and J genes are TRBV7-3 and TRBJ2-1; D is undetermined. V lost 4 bases, J lost 9 bases, and 10 bases lay in between. Looked up from germline, CDR1 is SGHTA and CDR2 is FQGTGA. CDR3 length: 12 residues. CDR3 DNA: TGTGCCAGCAGCTCTTACTGGGGTGAGCAGTTCTTC. Translated: CASSSYWGEQFF.

A few counts support this clonotype. The V gene is TRBV5-1, the J gene TRBJ1-2; no clear D. CDR1 and CDR2 (germline): SGHRS, YFSETQ. V lost 0 bases to trimming and J lost 4 bases, with 16 bases between them. CDR3 length: 16 amino acids. In nucleotides, the CDR3 is TGCGCCAGCAGCTTGGCCACGAACAGCTATCCCTATGGCTACACCTTC. Its protein product is CASSLATNSYPYGYTF.

The genes are TRBV4-1 and TRBJ2-1; D tentatively fits TRBD1 or TRBD2 (5 bases each). Germline values: CDR1 MGHRA, CDR2 YSYEKL. V was clipped by 0 bases and J by 3 bases, with 9 bases between them. The CDR3 totals 15 residues. This chain's CDR3 is CASSQEEGIYNEQFF. The CDR3 bases are TGCGCCAGCAGCCAAGAAGAGGGGATCTACAATGAGCAGTTCTTC.

J is TRBJ2-1 and V is TRBV20-1, with D tentatively TRBD1 (5 bases). The CDR3 is 15 residues long. Looked up from germline, CDR1 is DFQATT and CDR2 is SNEGSKA (reference sequence). Trimming left V 2 bases short and J 2 bases short, with 13 bases between. This CDR3 reads CSARPRGGAYNEQFF. CDR3 in DNA: TGCAGTGCTAGACCTAGGGGCGGAGCCTACAATGAGCAGTTCTTC.

V and J are TRBV28 and TRBJ2-1; 11 positions match TRBD2. Trimming at V came to 1 base and at J to 5 bases, leaving 7 bases not matched to a gene. The CDR3 is 17 amino acids. Germline V gene lookup returns CDR1 MDHEN and CDR2 SYDVKM. CDR3 loop: CASSLYIAGGPDNEQFF. In DNA form, the CDR3 reads TGTGCCAGCAGTTTATATATAGCGGGAGGGCCTGACAATGAGCAGTTCTTC.

CDR3 sequence (DNA): TGTGCCAGCAGCTTAGAAGGACTGCCCCGGAATGAGCAGTTCTTC. It encodes CASSLEGLPRNEQFF. The genes are TRBV7-2 and TRBJ2-1, with D perhaps TRBD2 (5 bases). Trimming took 1 base from V and 7 from J, leaving 14 bases between them. Germline assignment: CDR1 SGHTA and CDR2 FQGNSA. The CDR3 contains 15 residues.

This rearrangement joins TRBV4-2 to TRBJ1-1, with D possibly TRBD1 on 5 matching bases. This CDR3 has 16 amino acids. Per the germline V gene, CDR1 is LGHNA and CDR2 is YNFKEQ. Trimming removed 4 bases from V and 5 bases from J, with 20 bases in between. The CDR3: CASSRDAGTAVTEAFF. The CDR3 nucleotides are TGTGCCAGCAGCCGGGACGCGGGTACAGCAGTGACTGAAGCTTTCTTT.

This clonotype was seen more than once but under ten times. The genes are TRBV29-1 and TRBJ1-1; D gene ambiguous. The V end lost 4 bases, the J end lost 4 bases, and 10 bases lay between the germline ends. Per the germline V gene, CDR1 is SQVTM and CDR2 is ANQGSEA. This CDR3 is 12 amino acids long. CDR3 coding DNA: TGCAGCGTTGTTATGGGCCCCACTGAAGCTTTCTTT. Its translation is CSVVMGPTEAFF.

The CDR3 sequence is CASSESSDTQYF. CDR3 sequence (DNA): TGCGCCAGCAGTGAGTCCTCAGATACGCAGTATTTT. The gene calls are TRBV10-1 and TRBJ2-3; D is unclear. The CDR3 has 12 amino acids. The V gene lost 0 bases and the J gene lost 4 bases, with 2 bases spanning the gap. Per germline, CDR1 WNHNN and CDR2 SYGVQD (reference sequence).